Each of the 7 T cell receptor beta chains below was sequenced from the same sample in a study of tumor-infiltrating lymphocytes in glioblastoma multiforme. Multiple V-beta primers and a C-beta primer amplified TCRB from RNA. TCRdb reprocessed the multiplex PCR reads via MiXCR and lists one record per CDR3 protein. This sample yields some 15,000 distinct CDR3 sequences, of which 60% to 75% are seen a single time; roughly 37% belongs to the top ten. Sequenced: brain tumor tissue. These receptors originate from a male donor with glioblastoma.

This clonotype was observed many times. This could be a read error, since a much larger clone is one nucleotide away. The conserved phenylalanine or tryptophan is not found at the CDR3 terminus, so this likely reflects a read error. Because the CDR3's place on the DNA is in doubt, the DNA is left out and the CDR3 is given as listed by TCRdb. The chain combines TRBV6-1 with TRBJ2-1; the DNA was not used to check the table's D call, TRBD2. Germline V gives CDR1 MNHNS, CDR2 SASEGT. Inclusive of both ends, the CDR3 amounts to 10 amino acids. This CDR3 is CASRGRGGFS.

The chain recombines TRBV29-1 with TRBJ2-1, with D unresolved. The CDR3 consists of 16 residues. Germline assignment: CDR1 SQVTM and CDR2 ANQGSEA. The V and J ends lost 0 bases and 0 bases respectively, with 12 bases between them. CDR3 DNA: TGCAGCGTTGAAGATCAGGACCGCAGCTCCTACAATGAGCAGTTCTTC. Translated: CSVEDQDRSSYNEQFF.

A few counts support this clonotype. This chain links TRBV29-1 with TRBJ2-7; 11 bases align to TRBD1. J gave up 4 bases and V 5 bases, and 4 bases lay outside the gene matches. CDR3 length: 13 amino acids. From germline, CDR1 is SQVTM and CDR2 ANQGSEA. The CDR3 reads CSVSGTGGYEQYF. The CDR3 nucleotides read TGCAGCGTTTCCGGGACAGGGGGATACGAGCAGTACTTC.

Comment on this clonotype: A read error may produce the germline difference seen at one junction end. The chain couples TRBV28 to TRBJ2-7; 10 bases agree with TRBD2. This CDR3 has 14 amino acids. Per germline, CDR1 MDHEN and CDR2 SYDVKM. In DNA form, the CDR3 reads TGTGCCAGCAGCCCCGGGACTAGCGCCTACGGGCAGTATTTC. Protein sequence: CASSPGTSAYGQYF.

This clonotype has a count of ten or more. The V gene is TRBV6-5, the J gene TRBJ2-5; 7 positions match TRBD1. V trimming: 4 bases; J trimming: 5 bases; junction bases outside the gene matches: 4. The CDR3 loop spans 13 amino acids. Per the germline V gene, CDR1 is MNHEY and CDR2 is SVGAGI. CDR3 bases: TGTGCCAGCAGTTCTTACAGGGGCGAGACCCAGTACTTC. It is translated as CASSSYRGETQYF.

In the case of this clonotype: Here the CDR3 omits its conserved ending phenylalanine or tryptophan, so a read error is the likely source. The gene calls are TRBV7-9 and TRBJ1-1; no firm D call. The V end lost 3 bases, the J end lost 1 base, and 6 bases lay between the germline ends. The CDR3 has 13 residues. Germline V gene lookup returns CDR1 SEHNR and CDR2 FQNEAQ (reference sequence). The CDR3 coding sequence is TGTGCCAGCAGCTTCGCGGCGAACACTGAAGCTTTCTTA. Translating it yields CASSFAANTEAFL.

This chain connects TRBV11-2 to TRBJ2-7, with D possibly matching TRBD2 (5 bases). V shed 3 bases and J shed 9 bases, with 21 bases lying between them. The CDR3 has 15 residues. Germline CDR1 and CDR2: SGHAT and FQNNGV. The CDR3 DNA sequence: TGTGCCAGCAGCTTCTCTAGCCTAGCACTATATACGCAGTACTTC. This translates into CASSFSSLALYTQYF.